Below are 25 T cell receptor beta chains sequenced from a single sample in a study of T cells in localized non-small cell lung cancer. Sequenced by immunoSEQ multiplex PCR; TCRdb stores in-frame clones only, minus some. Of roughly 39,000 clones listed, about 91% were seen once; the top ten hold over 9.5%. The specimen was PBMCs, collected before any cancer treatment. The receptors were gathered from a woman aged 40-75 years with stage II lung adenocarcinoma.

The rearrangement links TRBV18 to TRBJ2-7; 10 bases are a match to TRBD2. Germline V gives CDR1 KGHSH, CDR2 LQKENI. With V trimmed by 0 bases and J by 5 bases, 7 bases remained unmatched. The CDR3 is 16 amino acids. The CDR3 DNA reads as TGTGCCAGCTCACCACCGGCTAGCGGGAGCAAGAACGAGCAGTACTTC. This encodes CASSPPASGSKNEQYF.

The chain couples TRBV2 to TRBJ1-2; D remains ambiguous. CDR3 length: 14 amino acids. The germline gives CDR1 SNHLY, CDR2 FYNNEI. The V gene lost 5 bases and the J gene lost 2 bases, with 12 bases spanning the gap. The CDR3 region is CASSRGRENYGYTF. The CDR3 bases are TGTGCCAGCAGTCGTGGACGGGAAAACTATGGCTACACCTTC.

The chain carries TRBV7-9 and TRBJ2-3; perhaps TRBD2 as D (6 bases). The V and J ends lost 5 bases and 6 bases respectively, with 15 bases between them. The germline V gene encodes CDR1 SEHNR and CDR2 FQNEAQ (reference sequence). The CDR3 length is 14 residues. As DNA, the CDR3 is TGTGCCAGCAGCCCGGGGACTCTCCCGGATACGCAGTATTTT. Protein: CASSPGTLPDTQYF.

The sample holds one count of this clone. The CDR3 region is CASSPGRANTEAFF. The CDR3 DNA reads TGTGCCAGCAGCCCCGGCAGGGCGAACACTGAAGCTTTCTTT. The chain joins TRBV2 to TRBJ1-1; D possibly corresponds to TRBD1 (5 bases). The length of the CDR3 is 14 residues. V was pared by 6 bases and J by 1 base, with 12 bases between. From germline, CDR1 is SNHLY and CDR2 FYNNEI.

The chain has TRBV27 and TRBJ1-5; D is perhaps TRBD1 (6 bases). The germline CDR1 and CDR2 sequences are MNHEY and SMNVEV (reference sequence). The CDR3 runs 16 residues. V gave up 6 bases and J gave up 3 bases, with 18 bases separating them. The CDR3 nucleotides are TGTGCCAGCAGATTACGGGGACAAGGGCTCAATCAGCCCCAGCATTTT. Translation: CASRLRGQGLNQPQHF.

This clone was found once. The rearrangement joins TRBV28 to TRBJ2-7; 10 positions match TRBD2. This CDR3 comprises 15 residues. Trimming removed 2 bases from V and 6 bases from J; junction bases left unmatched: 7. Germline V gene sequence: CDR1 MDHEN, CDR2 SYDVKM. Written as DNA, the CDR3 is TGTGCCAGCAGTTTAGTCCTAGCGGGAGAACGCGAGCAGTACTTC. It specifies CASSLVLAGEREQYF.

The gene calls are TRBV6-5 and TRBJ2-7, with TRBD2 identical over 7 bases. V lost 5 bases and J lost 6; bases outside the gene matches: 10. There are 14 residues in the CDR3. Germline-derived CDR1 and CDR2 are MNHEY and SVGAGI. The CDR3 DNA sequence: TGTGCCAGCAGTGACGGCGGGAGAGGAACCGAGCAGTACTTC. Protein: CASSDGGRGTEQYF.

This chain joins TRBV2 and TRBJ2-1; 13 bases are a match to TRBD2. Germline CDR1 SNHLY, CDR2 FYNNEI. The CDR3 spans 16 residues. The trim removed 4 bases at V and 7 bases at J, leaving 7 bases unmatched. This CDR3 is CASSAQLAGGWNEQFF. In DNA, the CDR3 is TGTGCCAGCAGTGCCCAACTAGCGGGAGGGTGGAATGAGCAGTTCTTC.

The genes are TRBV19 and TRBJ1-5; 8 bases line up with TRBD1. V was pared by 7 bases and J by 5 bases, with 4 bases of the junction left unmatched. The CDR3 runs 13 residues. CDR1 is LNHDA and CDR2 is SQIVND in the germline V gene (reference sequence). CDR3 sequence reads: CASTLDRDQPQHF. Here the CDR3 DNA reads TGTGCCAGTACCCTGGACAGGGATCAGCCCCAGCATTTT.

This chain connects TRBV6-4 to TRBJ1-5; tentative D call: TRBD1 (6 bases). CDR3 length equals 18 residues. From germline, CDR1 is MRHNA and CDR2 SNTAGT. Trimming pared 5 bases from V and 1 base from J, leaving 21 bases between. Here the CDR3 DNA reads TGTGCCAGCAGTTTCCGAATAGGGGGGCGGAAAAGCAATCAGCCCCAGCATTTT. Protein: CASSFRIGGRKSNQPQHF.

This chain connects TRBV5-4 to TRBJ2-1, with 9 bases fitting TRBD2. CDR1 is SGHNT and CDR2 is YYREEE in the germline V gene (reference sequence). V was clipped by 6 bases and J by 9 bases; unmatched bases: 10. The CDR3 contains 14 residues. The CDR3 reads CASTLGLASREQFF. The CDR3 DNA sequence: TGTGCCAGCACCCTGGGACTAGCAAGTCGTGAGCAGTTCTTC.

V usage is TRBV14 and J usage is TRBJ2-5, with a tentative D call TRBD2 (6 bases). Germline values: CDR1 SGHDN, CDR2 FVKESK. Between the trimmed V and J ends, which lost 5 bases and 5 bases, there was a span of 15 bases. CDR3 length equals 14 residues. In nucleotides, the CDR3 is TGTGCCAGCAGCATCAGGCGGAGGGCGGAGACCCAGTACTTC. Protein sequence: CASSIRRRAETQYF.

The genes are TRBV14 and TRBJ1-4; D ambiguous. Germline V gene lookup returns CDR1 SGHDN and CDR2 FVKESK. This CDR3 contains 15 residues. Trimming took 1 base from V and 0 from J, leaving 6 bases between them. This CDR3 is CASSQGSATNEKLFF. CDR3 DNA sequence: TGTGCCAGCAGCCAAGGGAGTGCAACTAATGAAAAACTGTTTTTT.

The CDR3 sequence is CSVEGRQGGTDTQYF. In DNA form, the CDR3 reads TGCAGCGTTGAAGGGCGACAGGGCGGCACAGATACGCAGTATTTT. The rearrangement joins TRBV29-1 to TRBJ2-3, with TRBD1 matching 7 bases. Germline CDR1 SQVTM, CDR2 ANQGSEA. With 1 base clipped from V and 1 base from J, the junction kept 5 bases outside the gene matches. The CDR3 sequence is 15 residues long.

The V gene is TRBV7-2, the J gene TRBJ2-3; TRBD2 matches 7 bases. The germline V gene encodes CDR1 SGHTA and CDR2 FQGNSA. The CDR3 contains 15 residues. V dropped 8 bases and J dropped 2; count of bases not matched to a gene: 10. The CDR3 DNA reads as TGTGCCAGCCGTCAACCTGGACTAGACACAGATACGCAGTATTTT. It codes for CASRQPGLDTDTQYF.

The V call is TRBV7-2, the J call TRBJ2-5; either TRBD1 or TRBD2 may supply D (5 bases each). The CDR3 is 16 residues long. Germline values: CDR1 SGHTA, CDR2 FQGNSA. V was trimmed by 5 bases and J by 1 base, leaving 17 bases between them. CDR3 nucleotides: TGTGCCAGCAGCGCCGGGGCGCCGGGCAGCCAAGAGACCCAGTACTTC. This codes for CASSAGAPGSQETQYF.

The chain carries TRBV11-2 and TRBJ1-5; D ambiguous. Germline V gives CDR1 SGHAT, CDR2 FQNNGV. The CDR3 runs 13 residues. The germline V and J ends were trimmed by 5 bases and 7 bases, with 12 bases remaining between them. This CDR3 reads CASSKEGDQPQHF. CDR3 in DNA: TGTGCCAGCAGCAAAGAGGGCGACCAGCCCCAGCATTTT.

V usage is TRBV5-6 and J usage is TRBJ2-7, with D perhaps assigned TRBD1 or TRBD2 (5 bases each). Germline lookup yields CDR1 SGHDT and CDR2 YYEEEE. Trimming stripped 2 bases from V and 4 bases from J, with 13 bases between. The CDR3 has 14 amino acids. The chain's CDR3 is CASSFTGTEYEQYF. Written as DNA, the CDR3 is TGTGCCAGCAGCTTTACCGGGACGGAATACGAGCAGTACTTC. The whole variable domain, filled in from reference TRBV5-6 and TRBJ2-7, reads DAGVTQSPTHLIKTRGQQVTLRCSPKSGHDTVSWYQQALGQGPQFIFQYYEEEERQRGNFPDRFSGHQFPNYSSELNVNALLLGDSALYLCASSFTGTEYEQYFGPGTRLTVT.

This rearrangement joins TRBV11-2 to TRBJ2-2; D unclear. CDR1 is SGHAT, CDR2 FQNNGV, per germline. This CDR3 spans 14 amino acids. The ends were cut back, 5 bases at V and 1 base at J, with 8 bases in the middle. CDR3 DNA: TGTGCCAGCAGCCAACAGAGGAACACCGGGGAGCTGTTTTTT. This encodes CASSQQRNTGELFF.

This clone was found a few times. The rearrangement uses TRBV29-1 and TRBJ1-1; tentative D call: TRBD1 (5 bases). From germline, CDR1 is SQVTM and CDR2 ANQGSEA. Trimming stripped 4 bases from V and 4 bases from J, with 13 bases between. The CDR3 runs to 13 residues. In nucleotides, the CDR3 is TGCAGCGTTGTCATCCCGGGGGGCACTGAAGCTTTCTTT. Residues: CSVVIPGGTEAFF. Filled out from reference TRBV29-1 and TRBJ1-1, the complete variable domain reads SAVISQKPSRDICQRGTSLTIQCQVDSQVTMMFWYRQQPGQSLTLIATANQGSEATYESGFVIDKFPISRPNLTFSTLTVSNMSPEDSSIYLCSVVIPGGTEAFFGQGTRLTVV.

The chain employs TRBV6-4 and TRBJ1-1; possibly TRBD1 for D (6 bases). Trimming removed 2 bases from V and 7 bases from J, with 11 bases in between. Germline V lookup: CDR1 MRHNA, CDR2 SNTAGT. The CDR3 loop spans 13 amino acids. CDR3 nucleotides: TGTGCCAGCAGTGACCCGAACAGGGTTGAAGCTTTCTTT. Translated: CASSDPNRVEAFF.

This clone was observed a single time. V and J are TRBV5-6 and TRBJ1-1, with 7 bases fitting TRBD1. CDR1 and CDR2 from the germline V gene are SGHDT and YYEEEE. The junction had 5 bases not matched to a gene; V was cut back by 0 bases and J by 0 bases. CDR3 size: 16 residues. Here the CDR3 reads CASSLGTGLMNTEAFF. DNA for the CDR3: TGTGCCAGCAGCTTGGGGACAGGCCTCATGAACACTGAAGCTTTCTTT.

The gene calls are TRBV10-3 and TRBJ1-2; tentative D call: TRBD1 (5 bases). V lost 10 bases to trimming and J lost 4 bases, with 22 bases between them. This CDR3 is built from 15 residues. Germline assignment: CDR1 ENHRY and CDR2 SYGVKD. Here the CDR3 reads CASSLQAGSVYGYTF. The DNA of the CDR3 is TGTGCCAGCAGCCTACAGGCGGGCAGCGTCTATGGCTACACCTTC.

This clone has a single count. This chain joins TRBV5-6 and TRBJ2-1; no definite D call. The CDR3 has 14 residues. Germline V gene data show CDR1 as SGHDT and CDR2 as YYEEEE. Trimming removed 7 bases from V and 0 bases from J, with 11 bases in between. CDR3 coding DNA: TGTGCCAGCGCCTTGTTGAGCTCCTACAATGAGCAGTTCTTC. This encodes CASALLSSYNEQFF.

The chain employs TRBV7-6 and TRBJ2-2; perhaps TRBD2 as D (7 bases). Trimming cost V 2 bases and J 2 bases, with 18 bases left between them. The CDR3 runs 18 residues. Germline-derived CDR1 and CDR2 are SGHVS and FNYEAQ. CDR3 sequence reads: CASSLLSGGGHNTGELFF. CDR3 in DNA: TGTGCCAGCAGCTTATTATCAGGCGGGGGCCACAACACCGGGGAGCTGTTTTTT.